The 24 T cell receptor beta chains presented below share a single source sample, sequenced in a study of T-cell reconstitution after alpha-beta-depleted transplantation in children. Molecular barcoding with unique molecular identifiers was used for the TCRbeta library. MiXCR, run by TCRdb on the PCR reads, gives a single entry per CDR3 protein. The repertoire includes 200,000 to 250,000 distinct CDR3 sequences, 8.2% of them detected once, and 5% to 8% sits in the top ten. Sequenced material: PBMCs, mostly from graft donor cells, taken 180 days after TCRalphabeta/CD19-depleted stem cell transplant. These receptors originate from a male patient between 10 and 17 years old who had a stem cell transplant for acute lymphoblastic leukemia, so the T cells may come from the graft donor.

This clonotype was seen many times. V and J are TRBV5-1 and TRBJ2-7; TRBD2 aligns across 8 bases. This CDR3 has 16 amino acids. Germline CDR1 SGHRS, CDR2 YFSETQ. The V gene end was trimmed by 0 bases and the J gene end by 5 bases; junction bases not matched to a gene: 10. The CDR3 spells CASSLGAREGSNEQYF. The DNA of the CDR3 is TGCGCCAGCAGCTTGGGGGCTCGGGAGGGATCCAACGAGCAGTACTTC. Filled out from reference TRBV5-1 and TRBJ2-7, the complete variable domain reads KAGVTQTPRYLIKTRGQQVTLSCSPISGHRSVSWYQQTPGQGLQFLFEYFSETQRNKGNFPGRFSGRQFSNSRSEMNVSTLELGDSALYLCASSLGAREGSNEQYFGPGTRLTVT.

This clonotype was seen many times. The gene calls are TRBV14 and TRBJ2-2; 7 bases map to TRBD2. Trimming at V came to 5 bases and at J to 5 bases, leaving 8 bases not matched to a gene. The CDR3 has 15 amino acids. The V gene's germline CDR1 is SGHDN and CDR2 FVKESK. CDR3 in DNA: TGTGCCAGCAGCGCTCGAGCGGGATTAACCGGGGAGCTGTTTTTT. Amino acids: CASSARAGLTGELFF.

This clonotype was seen ten or more times. V gene TRBV15 combines with J gene TRBJ2-7; TRBD1 agrees at 10 bases. The CDR3 extends over 15 amino acids. Trimming at V came to 5 bases and at J to 2 bases, leaving 6 bases not matched to a gene. Germline V gene data show CDR1 as LNHNV and CDR2 as YYDKDF (reference sequence). The CDR3 here is CATSEGTGVTYEQYF. DNA of the CDR3: TGTGCCACCAGCGAAGGGACAGGGGTTACCTACGAGCAGTACTTC.

This clonotype has at least ten counts. The chain couples TRBV6-1 to TRBJ2-1; 13 bases match TRBD2. This CDR3 has 15 amino acids. Germline values: CDR1 MNHNS, CDR2 SASEGT. Trimming at V came to 4 bases and at J to 12 bases, leaving 9 bases not matched to a gene. The CDR3 is CASSAGLAGVRGQFF. DNA for the CDR3: TGTGCCAGCAGTGCCGGACTAGCGGGAGTTCGTGGGCAGTTCTTC.

V usage is TRBV12-3 or TRBV12-4 and J usage is TRBJ2-5; D gene unclear. The CDR3 is made up of 14 amino acids. Trimming pared 5 bases from V and 4 bases from J, leaving 14 bases between. This CDR3 reads CASSPRGPGETQYF. The CDR3 nucleotides read TGTGCCAGCAGTCCCCGTGGCCCCGGAGAGACCCAGTACTTC.

The J gene is TRBJ1-4, the V gene TRBV25-1, with 8 positions matching TRBD1. V lost 0 bases, J lost 5 bases, and 14 bases stayed unmatched. This CDR3 has 19 residues. Germline CDR1 is MGHDK and CDR2 is SYGVNS. DNA for the CDR3: TGTGCCAGCAGTGAATATAAAATAAGGACAGGGTCGTGGAATGAAAAACTGTTTTTT. Protein sequence: CASSEYKIRTGSWNEKLFF.

This clonotype has a count of ten or more. The gene calls are TRBV4-2 and TRBJ2-3; D may be TRBD1 or TRBD2 (5 bases each). The CDR3 is 18 residues long. V was pared by 0 bases and J by 0 bases, with 16 bases between. The germline gives CDR1 LGHNA, CDR2 YNFKEQ. This CDR3 reads CASSQERNKGSSTDTQYF. For the CDR3, the DNA is TGTGCCAGCAGCCAAGAAAGGAACAAGGGGAGCAGCACAGATACGCAGTATTTT.

This clonotype was observed many times. The genes are TRBV4-3 and TRBJ1-2; D gene unclear. The CDR3 is made up of 14 amino acids. V lost 1 base to trimming and J lost 5 bases, with 11 bases between them. Germline assignment: CDR1 LGHNA and CDR2 YSLEER. CDR3 protein: CASSQGTDPYGYTF. CDR3 nucleotide sequence: TGCGCCAGCAGCCAAGGCACGGACCCGTATGGCTACACCTTC.

This clonotype occurred many times. The chain joins TRBV4-3 to TRBJ2-7; D not certain. CDR3 length: 15 residues. Germline CDR1 LGHNA, CDR2 YSLEER. V shed 0 bases and J shed 1 base, with 10 bases lying between them. CDR3 nucleotides: TGCGCCAGCAGCCAAGACAGGCCCGCTTCCTACGAGCAGTACTTC. It translates to CASSQDRPASYEQYF.

In its sample, this clonotype was seen many times. The chain carries TRBV5-1 and TRBJ2-3; 10 nucleotides agree with TRBD2. Germline trimming cut 0 bases from V and 3 bases from J; bases unmatched to any gene: 7. The CDR3 has 17 residues. The germline V gene encodes CDR1 SGHRS and CDR2 YFSETQ. CDR3 in amino acids: CASSLVLLAGETDTQYF. Here the CDR3 DNA reads TGCGCCAGCAGCTTGGTCCTTCTAGCGGGGGAGACAGATACGCAGTATTTT.

At least ten counts were recorded for this clonotype. This chain links TRBV20-1 with TRBJ1-4; a possible D gene is TRBD1 (6 bases). CDR1 is DFQATT, CDR2 SNEGSKA, per germline (reference sequence). The CDR3 has 13 residues. V lost 3 bases, J lost 2 bases, and 7 bases lay in between. For the CDR3, the DNA is TGCAGTGCTAGTCAGGGGACTAATGAAAAACTGTTTTTT. Translation: CSASQGTNEKLFF.

The chain carries TRBV5-1 and TRBJ2-6, with D hard to call. The CDR3 length is 18 residues. Trimming pared 0 bases from V and 0 bases from J, leaving 13 bases between. Germline V lookup: CDR1 SGHRS, CDR2 YFSETQ. CDR3: CASSLVAAKVSGANVLTF. The DNA for the CDR3 is TGCGCCAGCAGCTTGGTGGCAGCCAAGGTCTCTGGGGCCAACGTCCTGACTTTC.

This clonotype was seen at least ten times. J is TRBJ2-2 and V is TRBV4-3; possibly TRBD1 or TRBD2 for D (5 bases each). The CDR3 sequence is 15 residues long. The V gene lost 0 bases and the J gene lost 7 bases, with 12 bases spanning the gap. From germline, CDR1 is LGHNA and CDR2 YSLEER. The CDR3 region has the DNA TGCGCCAGCAGCCAAGAAGGGACGACGGGCGGGGAGCTGTTTTTT. Amino acid sequence: CASSQEGTTGGELFF.

This clonotype was counted many times. The rearrangement joins TRBV7-2 to TRBJ2-3; no definite D call. Germline V gives CDR1 SGHTA, CDR2 FQGNSA. This CDR3 spans 15 amino acids. V lost 1 base to trimming and J lost 2 bases, with 10 bases between them. CDR3 nucleotide sequence: TGTGCCAGCAGCTTAGTTCGCTTACCCACAGATACGCAGTATTTT. This sequence encodes CASSLVRLPTDTQYF.

This clonotype was counted at least ten times. CDR3 sequence reads: CASSYSSRGWSYGYTF. DNA of the CDR3: TGTGCCAGCAGTTACTCGAGCCGGGGTTGGAGCTATGGCTACACCTTC. The J gene is TRBJ1-2, the V gene TRBV6-5; D not resolved. Germline loops: CDR1 MNHEY, CDR2 SVGAGI. This CDR3 has 16 residues. The ends were cut back, 0 bases at V and 4 bases at J, with 15 bases in the middle.

This clonotype was seen repeatedly, ten times or more. The chain recombines TRBV20-1 with TRBJ1-5; D remains unclear. Germline V CDR1 and CDR2: DFQATT, SNEGSKA (reference sequence). V dropped 7 bases and J dropped 0 bases, with 4 bases sitting between them. The CDR3 contains 11 residues. For the CDR3, the DNA is TGCAGTGACCGTAGCAATCAGCCCCAGCATTTT. Translating gives CSDRSNQPQHF.

This clonotype was counted ten times or more. The chain is built from TRBV7-9 and TRBJ1-1; D is undetermined. Germline V lookup: CDR1 SEHNR, CDR2 FQNEAQ (reference sequence). The CDR3 covers 13 residues. Trimming stripped 1 base from V and 7 bases from J, with 10 bases between. CDR3 nucleotide sequence: TGTGCCAGCAGCTTAGTTCACGGGCTTGAAGCTTTCTTT. Protein sequence: CASSLVHGLEAFF.

This clonotype was found many times. The chain is built from TRBV29-1 and TRBJ1-1; D is unclear. CDR1 and CDR2 (germline): SQVTM, ANQGSEA. Trimming removed 7 bases at V and 3 bases at J, with 12 bases between. CDR3 length equals 12 residues. CDR3 in DNA: TGCAGCGCCGCATGGGGATACACTGAAGCTTTCTTT. Protein: CSAAWGYTEAFF.

This clonotype was found many times. The chain uses TRBV24-1 and TRBJ1-4; D is possibly TRBD1 (5 bases). V lost 4 bases and J 0 bases, leaving 11 bases between the germline ends. This CDR3 has 16 amino acids. Germline V gene sequence: CDR1 KGHDR, CDR2 SFDVKD. The CDR3 reads CATSEGRGATNEKLFF. The DNA of the CDR3 is TGTGCCACCAGTGAGGGTAGGGGTGCAACTAATGAAAAACTGTTTTTT.

This clonotype was seen at least ten times. The V and J genes are TRBV9 and TRBJ2-3; no clear D gene. This CDR3 is built from 14 residues. Germline CDR1 and CDR2: SGDLS and YYNGEE. V was cut by 2 bases and J by 3 bases, with 10 bases left in between. CDR3 in DNA: TGTGCCAGCAGCGTCGGTCAGACGACAGATACGCAGTATTTT. Protein: CASSVGQTTDTQYF.

This clonotype was counted ten times or more. The V and J genes are TRBV7-2 and TRBJ2-1, with 11 bases that match TRBD2. Germline CDR1 SGHTA, CDR2 FQGNSA. J gave up 9 bases and V 1 base, and 8 bases lay outside the gene matches. This CDR3 has 16 amino acids. The CDR3 is CASSLELGLAAPEQFF. For the CDR3, the DNA is TGTGCCAGCAGCTTAGAATTGGGACTAGCGGCGCCTGAGCAGTTCTTC.

This clonotype was counted at least ten times. The chain carries TRBV12-3 or TRBV12-4 and TRBJ1-5; perhaps TRBD1 as D (5 bases). Trimming took off 3 bases at V and 5 bases at J, with 11 bases between the two ends. CDR3 size: 14 residues. Here the CDR3 reads CASSFRGGDQPQHF. CDR3 DNA sequence: TGTGCCAGCAGTTTTCGGGGGGGGGATCAGCCCCAGCATTTT.

This clonotype was picked up many times. The V gene is TRBV4-1, the J gene TRBJ2-1; 9 nucleotides agree with TRBD2. CDR3 length equals 15 residues. The trim removed 0 bases at V and 7 bases at J, leaving 4 bases unmatched. Germline V gene data show CDR1 as MGHRA and CDR2 as YSYEKL. CDR3 sequence: CASSQEGRGGNEQFF. For the CDR3, the DNA is TGCGCCAGCAGCCAAGAAGGGCGGGGGGGTAATGAGCAGTTCTTC.

This clonotype has ten or more counts. This chain connects TRBV7-9 to TRBJ2-5; D not certain. The V end lost 3 bases, the J end lost 4 bases, and 12 bases lay between the germline ends. This CDR3 has 14 residues. Germline CDR1 SEHNR, CDR2 FQNEAQ (reference sequence). The CDR3: CASSFLLVAETQYF. DNA of the CDR3: TGTGCCAGCAGCTTCTTGTTGGTGGCAGAGACCCAGTACTTC.